The rows below give T cell receptor beta chains drawn from one sample of a study of blood T cell repertoires in COVID-19. The method was immunoSEQ multiplex PCR; TCRdb's version includes in-frame clones alone and lacks a portion of them. The table records 150,000 to 200,000 clones, roughly 84% of them present only once. The sequencing input was peripheral blood. These receptor sequences come from a middle-aged man with active or convalescent COVID-19. CDR3s include the opening cysteine and the closing phenylalanine or tryptophan. The D gene is left open where the match is weak. Where a row states a size, it is once, few, many or the class of an expanded clone; other rows omit it.

D gene | J gene | V gene | clone size | CDR3 DNA | CDR3 protein
. | TRBJ1-6 | TRBV11-3 | . | TGTGCCAGCAGCGCAACATCATCCTATAATTCACCCCTCCACTTT | CASSATSSYNSPLHF
. | TRBJ1-4 | TRBV9 | . | TGTGCCAGCAGCGTAAAGGCAGGGGAGGGAAAACTGTTTTTT | CASSVKAGEGKLFF
. | TRBJ2-4 | TRBV7-2 | . | TGTGCCAGCAGAAGCCTGGGGGGGCCGGAAAACATTCAGTACTTC | CASRSLGGPENIQYF
. | TRBJ2-1 | TRBV7-2 | . | TGTGCCAGCAGCTTAGCGGGGGGAAAGTACAATGAGCAGTTCTTC | CASSLAGGKYNEQFF
. | TRBJ2-3 | TRBV9 | few | TGTGCCAGCAAATTGCGGGGGCTTCGAAGCACAGATACGCAGTATTTT | CASKLRGLRSTDTQYF
TRBD2 | TRBJ2-2 | TRBV20-1 | . | TGCAGTGCTAGTCCCAGCGGGGGGGCCAGCGGGGAGCTGTTTTTT | CSASPSGGASGELFF
TRBD1 | TRBJ2-1 | TRBV11-2 | . | TGTGCCAGCAGCGTCGGACAGGGGGCTGATGAGCAGTTCTTC | CASSVGQGADEQFF
TRBD1 | TRBJ1-1 | TRBV27 | . | TGTGCCAGCAGTCCCGCCGGACAGGGGAACACTGAAGCTTTCTTT | CASSPAGQGNTEAFF
. | TRBJ1-2 | TRBV4-2 | few | TGTGCCAGCAGCCCCAGCACAGGGTTCGTCCATGGCTACACCTTC | CASSPSTGFVHGYTF
TRBD1 | TRBJ1-5 | TRBV16 | . | TGTGCCAGCAGCCAAGAGACAGGGGGCGGCCAGCCCCAGCATTTT | CASSQETGGGQPQHF
TRBD1 | TRBJ2-7 | TRBV6-5 | . | TGTGCCAGCAGTTACCGAGGACAGGGGGTGCCCTACGAGCAGTACTTC | CASSYRGQGVPYEQYF
. | TRBJ1-5 | TRBV6-2/TRBV6-3 | . | TGTGCCAGCAGTCGGGACTCCAGCAATCAGCCCCAGCATTTT | CASSRDSSNQPQHF
. | TRBJ2-5 | TRBV11-2 | once | TGTGCCAGCAGCTTAGTTGGAGGCAGCGAGACCCAGTACTTC | CASSLVGGSETQYF
. | TRBJ2-3 | TRBV4-1 | . | TGCGCCAGCAGCCCACAGGTAGAGGCAGATACGCAGTATTTT | CASSPQVEADTQYF
. | TRBJ1-2 | TRBV18 | few | TGTGCCAGCTCACCACCGGGCCGTATCGGTGGCTACACCTTC | CASSPPGRIGGYTF
. | TRBJ2-2 | TRBV4-2 | . | TGTGCCAGCAGCCAAGATCCGGAGGGGCGCGGGGCGAACACCGGGGAGCTGTTTTTT | CASSQDPEGRGANTGELFF
. | TRBJ1-2 | TRBV28 | . | TGTGCCAGTGCCGTCAGGGAGGCCTATGGCTACACCTTC | CASAVREAYGYTF
. | TRBJ1-2 | TRBV4-2 | . | TGTGCCAGCAGCCAAGGTGCAGATAACTATGGCTACACCTTC | CASSQGADNYGYTF
TRBD2 | TRBJ2-3 | TRBV6-2/TRBV6-3 | . | TGTGCCAGCAGTTACAGTTTGAGCGGGGGGGCGTTTGATACGCAGTATTTT | CASSYSLSGGAFDTQYF
TRBD1 | TRBJ1-6 | TRBV4-2 | few | TGTGCCAGCAGCCATCAGGGGGCAATGCGGAATTCACCCCTCCACTTT | CASSHQGAMRNSPLHF
TRBD2 | TRBJ2-1 | TRBV9 | . | TGTGCCAGCAGCGTAAGCAAAATTCAGACTAGCGGGAGAGGAAATGAGCAGTTCTTC | CASSVSKIQTSGRGNEQFF
. | TRBJ1-5 | TRBV6-5 | . | TGTGCCAGCTCTTCTCACTATAGCAATCAGCCCCAGCATTTT | CASSSHYSNQPQHF
. | TRBJ1-6 | TRBV24-1 | . | TGTGCCACCGACCCCCCCGGCCCTAGTTCACCCCTCCACTTT | CATDPPGPSSPLHF
TRBD2 | TRBJ2-2 | TRBV4-1 | . | TGCGCCAGCAGCCAGGCCCCTCCGGGCGGGGGGAACACCGGGGAGCTGTTTTTT | CASSQAPPGGGNTGELFF
. | TRBJ2-2 | TRBV14 | . | TGTGCCAGCAGCCACAATGGAGGGGACACCGGGGAGCTGTTTTTT | CASSHNGGDTGELFF
. | TRBJ1-1 | TRBV6-1 | . | TGTGCCAGCAGTGTTCAGGGTGAAACCTTGAACACTGAAGCTTTCTTT | CASSVQGETLNTEAFF
TRBD2 | TRBJ2-1 | TRBV24-1 | . | TGTGCCACCAGTGCGACGGGAGGGCACTACAATGAGCAGTTCTTC | CATSATGGHYNEQFF
. | TRBJ2-5 | TRBV6-5 | . | TGTGCCAGCAGTTATAGCGGCCACTCCGGGGAGACCCAGTACTTC | CASSYSGHSGETQYF
TRBD2 | TRBJ2-2 | TRBV5-1 | . | TGCGCCAGCAGCCTGGCTAGCGGGGCGAACACCGGGGAGCTGTTTTTT | CASSLASGANTGELFF
TRBD2 | TRBJ2-1 | TRBV6-5 | . | TGTGCCAGCAGTACTAGCGGGAGAGTGAATGAGCAGTTCTTC | CASSTSGRVNEQFF
. | TRBJ1-1 | TRBV28 | once | TGTGCCAGCAGTTTATGGGGGGCGCGTCTCGGCACTGAAGCTTTCTTT | CASSLWGARLGTEAFF
TRBD2 | TRBJ2-1 | TRBV7-6 | once | TGTGCCAGCAGACGGACTAGCGCTTTCAACAATGAGCAGTTCTTC | CASRRTSAFNNEQFF
. | TRBJ1-6 | TRBV5-3 | . | TGTGCCAGAAGCAGCGACGGGGGAAATTCACCCCTCCACTTT | CARSSDGGNSPLHF
. | TRBJ2-1 | TRBV7-6 | few | TGTGCCAGCAGCTTAGACGCGGGACCCTCCTACAATGAGCAGTTCTTC | CASSLDAGPSYNEQFF